Shown below are 25 T cell receptor delta chains from a single sample sequenced in a study of gamma-delta T cells after stem cell transplantation. TCRdb re-called the RT-PCR reads with CATT. The sample shows 13,000 to 15,000 delta-chain clones, 30% to 35% of them seen only once. Source material: gamma-delta T cells. These receptors were collected from a human donor. It is not recorded whose cells these are; they may come from a transplant donor.

This clone showed up just a few times. V is TRAV29/DV5 and J is TRDJ1; TRDD3 matches at 9 bases. The CDR3 consists of 13 residues. Losses at the gene ends were 2 bases for V and 7 bases for J; bases not matched to a gene: 6. CDR1 is NSMFDY and CDR2 is ISSIKDK in the germline V gene. The CDR3 is CAARYWGTLKLIF. In nucleotides, the CDR3 is TGTGCAGCAAGGTACTGGGGGACCCTTAAACTCATCTTT.

A note on this clone: This may arise from a read error, as a much more abundant clone is one base away. DNA for the CDR3: TGTGCCTGTGACAATACTGGGGGATACTCCTGGGACACCCGACAGGTGTTTTTC. Its translation: CACDNTGGYSWDTRQVFF. The genes are TRDV2 and TRDJ3; 12 bases match TRDD3. Germline V CDR1 and CDR2: GEAIGNYY, EKD. This CDR3 is built from 18 residues.

This clone was counted between two and nine times. The rearrangement joins TRAV29/DV5 to TRDJ1; TRDD3 agrees at 11 bases. Germline V CDR1 and CDR2: NSMFDY, ISSIKDK. The CDR3 covers 19 residues. V shed 0 bases, J shed 4 bases, and the junction held 17 bases outside the gene matches. CDR3 amino acids: CAASESLHRVGDTDDKLIF. Written as DNA, the CDR3 is TGTGCAGCAAGCGAGTCCCTTCATAGGGTGGGGGATACGGACGATAAACTCATCTTT.

In its sample, this clone was seen once. The genes are TRDV1 and TRDJ1, with 13 positions matching TRDD3. CDR3 length: 20 residues. The V and J ends lost 0 bases and 2 bases, in that order; junction bases with no gene match: 12. Per germline, CDR1 TSWWSYY and CDR2 QGS. The DNA of the CDR3 is TGTGCTCTTGGGGAACTAGGGCGACTCCTACTGGGGGATACGACCGATAAACTCATCTTT. Translated: CALGELGRLLLGDTTDKLIF.

Remarks on this clone: At one boundary the junction diverges from the germline segment, which might be a read error. The J gene is TRDJ2, the V gene TRDV2, with 12 bases lining up with TRDD3. CDR1 GEAIGNYY and CDR2 EKD come from the germline V gene. There are 15 residues in the CDR3. The CDR3 loop is CAWACRLGDTAKLFF. As DNA, the CDR3 is TGTGCCTGGGCCTGCCGACTGGGGGATACAGCAAAACTCTTCTTT.

This clone has only a few counts. J is TRDJ1 and V is TRDV3, with D possibly TRDD3 on 10 matching bases. The CDR3 has 18 amino acids. Trimming took 0 bases from V and 4 from J, leaving 27 bases between them. Germline CDR1 is TVYSNPD and CDR2 is GDNSRS (reference sequence). Here the CDR3 reads CAFSPFLRGIRWGDKLIF. CDR3 nucleotides: TGTGCCTTTAGTCCCTTCCTACGGGGGATACGTTGGGGCGATAAACTCATCTTT.

This chain joins TRDV1 and TRDJ1, with TRDD3 matching 13 bases. The CDR3 has 18 amino acids. V shed 2 bases, J shed 8 bases, and the junction held 14 bases outside the gene matches. Germline CDR1 reads TSWWSYY; CDR2 reads QGS. The CDR3 DNA reads as TGTGCTCTTGGGGAAACCCCATTCTACTGGGGGATACGGCGAAAACTCATCTTT. Its translation is CALGETPFYWGIRRKLIF.

This clone was counted between two and nine times. V is TRDV2 and J is TRDJ1; D is undetermined. Germline CDR1 GEAIGNYY, CDR2 EKD. CDR3 length equals 15 residues. With 0 bases removed from V and 0 bases from J, the gap between germline ends came to 10 bases. Written as DNA, the CDR3 is TGTGCCTGTGACACCGGATTCGCCTACACCGATAAACTCATCTTT. It specifies CACDTGFAYTDKLIF.

This clone showed up just a few times. The chain joins TRDV2 to TRDJ1, with 9 bases fitting TRDD3. With 2 bases clipped from V and 0 bases from J, the junction kept 6 bases outside the gene matches. Germline V lookup: CDR1 GEAIGNYY, CDR2 EKD. The length of the CDR3 is 16 residues. The CDR3 is CACDRVLGEYTDKLIF. In nucleotides, the CDR3 is TGTGCCTGTGACAGAGTACTGGGGGAGTACACCGATAAACTCATCTTT.

This clone has just one count. V usage is TRDV2 and J usage is TRDJ3; the D gene is possibly TRDD3 (6 bases). This CDR3 comprises 15 residues. Germline V gene sequence: CDR1 GEAIGNYY, CDR2 EKD. V lost 0 bases to trimming and J lost 4 bases, with 6 bases between them. CDR3 protein: CACDTGIWDTRQMFF. CDR3 sequence (DNA): TGTGCCTGTGACACCGGGATATGGGACACCCGACAGATGTTTTTC.

V and J are TRDV1 and TRDJ1; D is possibly TRDD2 (5 bases). CDR3 size: 15 residues. V was clipped by 8 bases and J by 5 bases, with 21 bases between them. The germline V gene encodes CDR1 TSWWSYY and CDR2 QGS. CDR3 sequence reads: CALHDHGFLDDKLIF. The CDR3 DNA follows: TGTGCTCTTCATGACCACGGATTCCTCGATGATAAACTCATCTTT.

V is TRDV3 and J is TRDJ2, with 11 bases fitting TRDD3. The CDR3 is 16 residues long. Germline V gives CDR1 TVYSNPD, CDR2 GDNSRS (reference sequence). The trim removed 3 bases at V and 0 bases at J, leaving 6 bases unmatched. The CDR3 spells CALAGGYQALTAQLFF. CDR3 bases: TGTGCCTTGGCTGGGGGATACCAAGCTTTGACAGCACAACTCTTCTTT.

This chain connects TRDV3 to TRDJ2; D ambiguous. In germline, CDR1 is TVYSNPD, CDR2 GDNSRS (reference sequence). Between the trimmed V and J ends, which lost 5 bases and 12 bases, there was a span of 19 bases. CDR3 length: 12 residues. In DNA, the CDR3 is TGTGCCCCCGACTTCACCAACGCAAAACTCTTCTTT. The encoded protein is CAPDFTNAKLFF. Variable domain in full (rest from reference TRDV3 and TRDJ2): CDKVTQSSPDQTVASGSEVVLLCTYDTVYSNPDLFWYRIRPDYSFQFVFYGDNSRSEGADFTQGRFSVKHILTQKAFHLVISPVRTEDSATYYCAPDFTNAKLFFGKGTQLIVEP.

This clone has more than one count but fewer than ten. This chain connects TRDV1 to TRDJ1; 9 nucleotides match TRDD3. The CDR3 loop spans 25 amino acids. CDR1 TSWWSYY and CDR2 QGS come from the germline V gene. The J segment lost 0 bases and the V segment lost 0 bases, leaving 29 bases of the junction unmatched. The CDR3, as DNA: TGTGCTCTTGGGGAACTAGAGGTCCTACCTATGGGGGATATAAGGGGGTCTCGGTACACCGATAAACTCATCTTT. It encodes CALGELEVLPMGDIRGSRYTDKLIF.

For this clone: A read error may account for a junction end that differs from germline. The rearrangement joins TRDV2 to TRDJ1; 7 bases fit TRDD3. Germline CDR1 and CDR2: GEAIGNYY and EKD. This CDR3 has 19 residues. Here the CDR3 DNA reads TGTGCCTGTGACACCGGGGACCACTGGGGACCGCGAGGGACCGATAAACCCATCTTT. This sequence encodes CACDTGDHWGPRGTDKPIF.

This clone was seen a few times. Other DNA sequences within the sample encode an identical CDR3. The chain links TRDV2 to TRDJ2, with 12 positions matching TRDD3. The CDR3 loop spans 15 amino acids. The V gene's germline CDR1 is GEAIGNYY and CDR2 EKD. The V gene end was trimmed by 2 bases and the J gene end by 4 bases; junction bases not matched to a gene: 1. CDR3 in amino acids: CACDILGDTTAQLFF. The CDR3 bases are TGTGCCTGTGACATACTGGGGGATACGACAGCACAACTCTTCTTT.

V usage is TRDV3 and J usage is TRDJ1, with TRDD3 identical over 7 bases. Looked up from germline, CDR1 is TVYSNPD and CDR2 is GDNSRS (reference sequence). The CDR3 extends over 16 amino acids. Trimming at V came to 0 bases and at J to 0 bases, leaving 10 bases not matched to a gene. In nucleotides, the CDR3 is TGTGCCTTTAGTATTGTACTGGGGCTGTACACCGATAAACTCATCTTT. It encodes CAFSIVLGLYTDKLIF.

V is TRDV1 and J is TRDJ1; 11 bases line up with TRDD3. The V and J ends lost 0 bases and 0 bases, in that order; junction bases with no gene match: 21. Germline V gene data show CDR1 as TSWWSYY and CDR2 as QGS. This CDR3 has 23 residues. The CDR3 loop reads CALGELSGVVLTLGDNYTDKLIF. Written as DNA, the CDR3 is TGTGCTCTTGGGGAACTATCGGGTGTCGTACTTACACTGGGGGATAACTACACCGATAAACTCATCTTT.

Note on this clone: One end of the junction fails to match germline, which may point to a read error. The chain employs TRDV2 and TRDJ3; 7 bases match TRDD3. Per the germline V gene, CDR1 is GEAIGNYY and CDR2 is EKD. The CDR3 spans 18 residues. The CDR3 bases are TGTGCCTGTGACACCCTGGGGGTGAGCTCCTTGGACACCCGACAGATGTTTTTC. It codes for CACDTLGVSSLDTRQMFF.

This clone was counted a few times. The rearrangement joins TRDV1 to TRDJ1; 11 bases align to TRDD3. CDR3 length: 23 residues. V lost 1 base and J lost 0; bases outside the gene matches: 22. The V gene's germline CDR1 is TSWWSYY and CDR2 QGS. CDR3 coding DNA: TGTGCTCTTGGGGAACCCCCGGACTGGGGGATAATTGCGGCGGAATCCTACACCGATAAACTCATCTTT. Translation: CALGEPPDWGIIAAESYTDKLIF.

This sequence joins TRDV1 and TRDJ1; 8 nucleotides align to TRDD2. Unmatched junction bases numbered 17, after V lost 4 bases and J lost 4 bases. Per germline, CDR1 TSWWSYY and CDR2 QGS. The CDR3 runs 18 residues. The CDR3 nucleotides are TGTGCTCTTGGGGGAAGAGCTTCCTACCCCCGGGGGAACGATAAACTCATCTTT. Protein: CALGGRASYPRGNDKLIF.

The rearrangement links TRDV2 to TRDJ1; the match to TRDD3 covers 7 bases. Germline CDR1 is GEAIGNYY and CDR2 is EKD. The CDR3 consists of 20 residues. The V and J ends lost 0 bases and 0 bases, in that order; junction bases with no gene match: 18. CDR3 residues: CACDTVSPNGGMSYTDKLIF. CDR3 bases: TGTGCCTGTGACACCGTTTCCCCCAACGGGGGGATGTCGTACACCGATAAACTCATCTTT.

This clone was recorded a few times. The chain recombines TRDV1 with TRDJ1, with D possibly being TRDD2 or TRDD3 (5 bases each). Trimming cost V 4 bases and J 3 bases, with 18 bases left between them. There are 16 residues in the CDR3. Germline V CDR1 and CDR2: TSWWSYY, QGS. CDR3 nucleotides: TGTGCTCTTGGGGTCCCCCTTTCCTGGGTCGCCGATAAACTCATCTTT. Amino acid sequence: CALGVPLSWVADKLIF.

In its sample, this clone was seen once. The chain is built from TRDV1 and TRDJ1, with 9 bases fitting TRDD3. This CDR3 has 19 amino acids. V was clipped by 0 bases and J by 2 bases; unmatched bases: 13. CDR1 and CDR2 from the germline V gene are TSWWSYY and QGS. The CDR3 DNA sequence: TGTGCTCTTGGGGAACTTTATCTGCGAACTGGGGGAGAGACCGATAAACTCATCTTT. This gives the protein CALGELYLRTGGETDKLIF.

The table lists this clone with a few counts. This chain links TRDV1 with TRDJ1; D might be TRDD3 (8 bases). There are 24 residues in the CDR3. The germline V gene encodes CDR1 TSWWSYY and CDR2 QGS. The V gene lost 5 bases and the J gene lost 2 bases, with 42 bases spanning the gap. The CDR3, as DNA: TGTGCTCTTGGGATACCATCCACCCCCTTCCTCCCCACTGGGGGCCCGGGGTGTACCGATAAACTCATCTTT. This gives the protein CALGIPSTPFLPTGGPGCTDKLIF.